This T cell receptor beta chain originates from a study of T-cell reconstitution after alpha-beta-depleted transplantation in children (dated by TCRdb to 2016 to 2017). About the investigation overall: Using TCR repertoire profiling, the study followed T-cell immune reconstitution in a quantitative way in children after TCRalphabeta/CD19-depleted allogeneic hematopoietic cell transplantation. Overall study results and their limits: Over subsequent months, a decline in hyperexpanded clone frequencies was noted, and after one year, T-cell counts and TCRbeta diversity were mostly ascribed to newly produced T cells. In some patients, the high TCRbeta diversity seen at day 60 was put down to recipient T cells and intrathymic progenitors that had survived conditioning. About two months after transplant, the apparently early recovery of alphabetaT-cell counts reportedly depended on just several hundred clones that had expanded rapidly and came from non-depleted graft cells.

Library method: PCR. Sequencing was performed on an Illumina HiSeq 2500. TCR libraries were prepared with molecular barcoding, using unique molecular identifiers to normalize TCRbeta repertoire quantification. TCRdb itself trimmed the public reads at Q25 with fastp, ran MiXCR and retained productive beta chains. Rows are combined by CDR3 protein, so each entry shows the most common genes and DNA. The sample records around 52,000 distinct CDR3 sequences, less than 6% of which are singletons. The top ten constitute roughly 30% of the sample. This clonotype was observed a few times. Its antigen target is currently unknown. No per-base quality is available; no much larger clone lies one base away. This specimen's time point label, interpreted: day 60 (about 2 months) after transplantation. The sample's treatment or condition, from its label and the paper: allogeneic hematopoietic cell transplantation with graft depleted of TCRalphabeta T cells and CD19 B cells. TCRalphabeta/CD19-depleted allogeneic hematopoietic cell grafts were given to the transplant recipients, all of whom were children.

From V the trimming removes 0 bases and from J it removes 9 bases, while the gene matches leave 17 bases of the junction unaccounted for. CDR1 and CDR2 (MNHEY, SVGEGT) derive from the germline V gene. The CDR3 measures 19 amino acids from cysteine to phenylalanine. Of the read, only the CDR3 DNA is kept; its 57 bases are in frame from base 1. The clonotype was recovered from a female patient between 2 and 15 years old who had a stem cell transplant for aplastic anemia, so the T cells may come from the graft donor. Here the sequenced sample was PBMCs, mostly from graft donor cells, taken 60 days after TCRalphabeta/CD19-depleted stem cell transplant. The rearrangement joined TRBV6-2 or TRBV6-3 to TRBJ2-3; 11 bases in between match TRBD2. The CDR3 region has the sequence CASSYSSSGGPRWLATQYF. The DNA sequence follows: TGTGCCAGCAGTTACTCATCTAGCGGGGGGCCCCGCTGGCTTGCCACGCAGTATTTT.